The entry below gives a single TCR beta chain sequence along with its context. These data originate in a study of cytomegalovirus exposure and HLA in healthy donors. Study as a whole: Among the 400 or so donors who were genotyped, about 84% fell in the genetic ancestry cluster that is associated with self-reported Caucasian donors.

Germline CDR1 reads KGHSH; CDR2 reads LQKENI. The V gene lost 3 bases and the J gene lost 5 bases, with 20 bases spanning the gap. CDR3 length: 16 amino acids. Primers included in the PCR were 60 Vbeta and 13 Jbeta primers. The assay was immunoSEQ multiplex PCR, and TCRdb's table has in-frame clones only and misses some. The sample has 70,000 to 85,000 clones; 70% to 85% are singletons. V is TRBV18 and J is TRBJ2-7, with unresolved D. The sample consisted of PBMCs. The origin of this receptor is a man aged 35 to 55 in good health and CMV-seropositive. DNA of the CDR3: TGTGCCAGCTCACCTCGCCGAGACCTCCGAGGTGACGAGCAGTACTTC. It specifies CASSPRRDLRGDEQYF. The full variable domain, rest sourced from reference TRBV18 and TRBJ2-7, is NAGVMQNPRHLVRRRGQEARLRCSPMKGHSHVYWYRQLPEEGLKFMVYLQKENIIDESGMPKERFSAEFPKEGPSILRIQQVVRGDSAAYFCASSPRRDLRGDEQYFGPGTRLTVT.